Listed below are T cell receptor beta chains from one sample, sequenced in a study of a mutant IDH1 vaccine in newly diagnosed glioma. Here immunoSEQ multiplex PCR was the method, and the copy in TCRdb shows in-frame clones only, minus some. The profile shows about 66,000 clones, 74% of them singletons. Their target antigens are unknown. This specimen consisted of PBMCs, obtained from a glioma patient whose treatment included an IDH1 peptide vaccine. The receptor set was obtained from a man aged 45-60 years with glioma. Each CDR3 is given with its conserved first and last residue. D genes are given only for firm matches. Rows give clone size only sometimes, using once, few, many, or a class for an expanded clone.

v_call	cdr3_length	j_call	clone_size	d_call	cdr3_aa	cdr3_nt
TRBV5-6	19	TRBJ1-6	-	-	CASSLARVASDSYNSPLHF	TGTGCCAGCAGCTTGGCCCGGGTAGCGTCCGACTCCTATAATTCACCCCTCCACTTT
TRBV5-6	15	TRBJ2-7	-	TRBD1	CASSLGGQYPYEQYF	TGTGCCAGCAGCTTGGGGGGACAGTACCCCTACGAGCAGTACTTC
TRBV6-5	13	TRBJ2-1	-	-	CASSYTQSDEQFF	TGTGCCAGCAGTTACACCCAATCGGATGAGCAGTTCTTC
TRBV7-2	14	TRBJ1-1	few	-	CASSLLRDNTEAFF	TGTGCCAGCAGCCTTCTACGGGATAACACTGAAGCTTTCTTT
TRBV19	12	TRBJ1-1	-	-	CASRTGNTEAFF	TGTGCCAGTAGGACAGGGAACACTGAAGCTTTCTTT
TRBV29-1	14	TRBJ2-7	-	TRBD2	CSARGLAGSYEQYF	TGCAGCGCCCGGGGTCTAGCGGGATCGTACGAGCAGTACTTC
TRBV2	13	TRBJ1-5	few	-	CASSGSGNQPQHF	TGTGCCAGCAGTGGAAGTGGAAATCAGCCCCAGCATTTT
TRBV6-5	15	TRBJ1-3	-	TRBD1	CASSATGGSGNTIYF	TGTGCCAGCAGTGCAACAGGGGGGAGTGGAAACACCATATATTTT
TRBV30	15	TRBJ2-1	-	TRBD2	CAWSEQRGGENEQFF	TGTGCCTGGAGTGAACAGCGGGGGGGCGAGAATGAGCAGTTCTTC
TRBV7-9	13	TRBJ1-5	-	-	CASSFGGDQPQHF	TGTGCCAGCAGCTTTGGGGGGGACCAGCCCCAGCATTTT
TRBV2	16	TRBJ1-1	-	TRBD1	CASSPPGQGIRTEAFF	TGTGCCAGCAGCCCACCGGGACAGGGGATCAGGACTGAAGCTTTCTTT
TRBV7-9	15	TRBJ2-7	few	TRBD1	CASSHPDRGRYEQYF	TGTGCCAGCAGTCACCCCGACAGGGGCAGGTACGAGCAGTACTTC
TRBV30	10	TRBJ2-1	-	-	CAWGEREQFF	TGTGCCTGGGGCGAAAGGGAGCAGTTCTTC
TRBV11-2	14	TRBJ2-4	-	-	CASSPAQGGGFSYF	TGTGCCAGCAGCCCAGCTCAGGGAGGGGGTTTCTCGTACTTC
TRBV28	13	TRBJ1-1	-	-	CASSARGGTEAFF	TGTGCCAGCAGTGCCCGGGGTGGCACTGAAGCTTTCTTT
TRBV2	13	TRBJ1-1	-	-	CATSRQENTEAFF	TGTGCCACCTCAAGACAGGAGAACACTGAAGCTTTCTTT
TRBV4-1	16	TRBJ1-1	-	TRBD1	CASSHTKGQGVPEAFF	TGCGCCAGCAGCCATACAAAGGGACAGGGGGTGCCTGAAGCTTTCTTT
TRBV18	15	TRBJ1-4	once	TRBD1	CASSPRQGGDEKLFF	TGTGCCAGCTCCCCCCGGCAGGGGGGAGATGAAAAACTGTTTTTT
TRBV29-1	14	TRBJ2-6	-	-	CSVEGHSGANVLTF	TGCAGCGTTGAAGGCCACTCTGGGGCCAACGTCCTGACTTTC
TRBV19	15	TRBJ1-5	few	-	CASSIDLREGQPQHF	TGTGCCAGTAGTATAGATCTCAGGGAAGGTCAGCCCCAGCATTTT
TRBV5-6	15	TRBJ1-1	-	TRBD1	CASSYATGGNTEAFF	TGTGCCAGCAGCTATGCGACAGGGGGGAACACTGAAGCTTTCTTT
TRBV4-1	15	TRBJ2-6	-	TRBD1	CASSPGGAGANVLTF	TGCGCCAGCAGCCCAGGGGGAGCTGGGGCCAACGTCCTGACTTTC